The next 32 T cell receptor beta chains were all read from a single sample in a study of blood T cell repertoires in COVID-19. Profiled with immunoSEQ multiplex PCR; TCRdb holds only in-frame clones, not every one. Among about 210,000 clones listed, 80% were seen once. Sequences were obtained from peripheral blood. All receptors derive from a man aged 60 to 75 with acute or convalescent COVID-19.

This chain joins TRBV12-3 or TRBV12-4 and TRBJ1-2; D possibly corresponds to TRBD1 (6 bases). V was clipped by 6 bases and J by 3 bases, with 11 bases between them. The length of the CDR3 is 13 residues. DNA of the CDR3: TGTGCCAGCAGCCTCCGACAGGACTATGGCTACACCTTC. As protein: CASSLRQDYGYTF.

The chain combines TRBV7-8 with TRBJ1-4, with D possibly TRBD1 on 5 matching bases. Germline CDR1 is SGHVS and CDR2 is FQNEAQ. This CDR3 has 18 amino acids. Between the trimmed V and J ends, which lost 4 bases and 1 base, there was a span of 19 bases. In DNA, the CDR3 is TGTGCCAGCAGCTCGTATAGGACTGGGAGGGGAACTAATGAAAAACTGTTTTTT. It yields the protein CASSSYRTGRGTNEKLFF.

This chain connects TRBV4-1 to TRBJ1-4; 11 nucleotides match TRBD1. This CDR3 comprises 16 residues. Germline V gene sequence: CDR1 MGHRA, CDR2 YSYEKL. The trim removed 6 bases at V and 2 bases at J, leaving 5 bases unmatched. The CDR3 DNA is TGCGCCAGCAGACCCGGACAGGGGGCCACTAATGAAAAACTGTTTTTT. It specifies CASRPGQGATNEKLFF.

This clone was recorded a few times. One end of the junction is discordant with germline, which a read error may explain. The chain joins TRBV7-7 to TRBJ2-1; 10 bases fit TRBD2. This CDR3 is 13 amino acids long. The germline V gene encodes CDR1 SSHAT and CDR2 FNYEAQ (reference sequence). The CDR3 sequence: CASSSSTSGWKFF. The CDR3 DNA reads as TGTGCTAGCAGCTCCTCGACTAGCGGGTGGAAGTTCTTC.

The chain recombines TRBV18 with TRBJ1-1; 9 positions agree with TRBD1. There are 16 residues in the CDR3. CDR1 and CDR2 from the germline V gene are KGHSH and LQKENI. Trimming cost V 0 bases and J 2 bases; bases outside gene matches: 4. CDR3 nucleotides: TGTGCCAGCTCACCACCATGGGACAGGGTTAACACTGAAGCTTTCTTT. It translates to CASSPPWDRVNTEAFF.

The chain employs TRBV15 and TRBJ1-1; 7 bases line up with TRBD1. V was clipped by 5 bases and J by 1 base; unmatched bases: 4. CDR1 and CDR2 from the germline V gene are LNHNV and YYDKDF (reference sequence). This CDR3 has 14 amino acids. The DNA of the CDR3 is TGTGCCACCAGCCAACGACAGGGGAACACTGAAGCTTTCTTT. Translation gives CATSQRQGNTEAFF.

The rearrangement joins TRBV7-3 to TRBJ2-7; D is perhaps TRBD2 (5 bases). CDR1 SGHTA and CDR2 FQGTGA come from the germline V gene. The CDR3 extends over 13 amino acids. V was trimmed by 0 bases and J by 9 bases, leaving 12 bases between them. In nucleotides, the CDR3 is TGTGCCAGCAGCTTAACGAGCTCGGGAACGCAGTACTTC. Translating gives CASSLTSSGTQYF. The whole variable domain, filled in from reference TRBV7-3 and TRBJ2-7, reads GAGVSQTPSNKVTEKGKYVELRCDPISGHTALYWYRQSLGQGPEFLIYFQGTGAADDSGLPNDRFFAVRPEGSVSTLKIQRTERGDSAVYLCASSLTSSGTQYFGPGTRLTVT.

The chain joins TRBV11-2 to TRBJ2-7; 10 bases fit TRBD2. After removal of 2 bases from V and 8 bases from J, the junction contained 12 bases not matched to a gene. Per germline, CDR1 SGHAT and CDR2 FQNNGV. CDR3 length equals 16 residues. This chain's CDR3 is CASSLSYSGGPLKQYF. Here the CDR3 DNA reads TGTGCCAGCAGCTTAAGTTATAGCGGGGGGCCTCTAAAGCAGTACTTC.

The V and J genes are TRBV19 and TRBJ2-2; D unclear. The V end was cut by 6 bases, the J end by 9 bases, with 8 bases between. Looked up from germline, CDR1 is LNHDA and CDR2 is SQIVND (reference sequence). This CDR3 has 11 residues. The CDR3 loop is CASSQIRELFF. DNA for the CDR3: TGTGCCAGTAGCCAGATCAGGGAGCTGTTTTTT.

This chain connects TRBV10-2 to TRBJ2-5, with TRBD2 matching over 8 bases. Losses at the gene ends were 2 bases for V and 6 bases for J; bases not matched to a gene: 11. The V gene's germline CDR1 is WSHSY and CDR2 SAAADI. There are 16 residues in the CDR3. The CDR3 region has the DNA TGCGCCAGCAGTGAGGTTTACGGGGGGGCCCTGAAGACCCAGTACTTC. It encodes CASSEVYGGALKTQYF.

The chain uses TRBV7-6 and TRBJ2-3, with D possibly TRBD2 on 6 matching bases. CDR3 size: 11 residues. The germline V gene encodes CDR1 SGHVS and CDR2 FNYEAQ. Trimming removed 7 bases at V and 6 bases at J, with 8 bases between. The chain's CDR3 is CASMEGDTQYF. Written as DNA, the CDR3 is TGTGCCAGCATGGAGGGTGATACGCAGTATTTT. Filled out from reference TRBV7-6 and TRBJ2-3, the complete variable domain reads GAGVSQSPRYKVTKRGQDVALRCDPISGHVSLYWYRQALGQGPEFLTYFNYEAQQDKSGLPNDRFSAERPEGSISTLTIQRTEQRDSAMYRCASMEGDTQYFGPGTRLTVL.

The V call is TRBV9, the J call TRBJ1-6, with D perhaps matching TRBD1 (5 bases). The CDR3 spans 14 residues. Trimming pared 1 base from V and 14 bases from J, leaving 16 bases between. Germline loops: CDR1 SGDLS, CDR2 YYNGEE. The CDR3 nucleotides are TGTGCCAGCAGCGTAAGGTTGGGGGGGACTTCCCTCCACTTT. It is translated as CASSVRLGGTSLHF.

The DNA for the CDR3 is TGTGCCTGGAGACGCGGGACGGGAAAACTGTTTTTT. It codes for CAWRRGTGKLFF. The chain couples TRBV30 to TRBJ1-4, with a tentative D call TRBD1 (5 bases). Germline V CDR1 and CDR2: GTSNPN, SVGIG (reference sequence). V lost 3 bases and J 10 bases, leaving 12 bases between the germline ends. This CDR3 contains 12 residues.

Only a few counts were recorded for this clone. V gene TRBV7-2 combines with J gene TRBJ1-5; D unresolved. CDR1 is SGHTA, CDR2 FQGNSA, per germline. This CDR3 region has 13 residues. V was trimmed by 4 bases and J by 0 bases, leaving 4 bases between them. The CDR3 loop reads CASSSFSNQPQHF. In DNA, the CDR3 is TGTGCCAGCAGCTCGTTTAGCAATCAGCCCCAGCATTTT.

This clone was observed once. V usage is TRBV19 and J usage is TRBJ1-2, with D possibly TRBD1 on 6 matching bases. V lost 6 bases to trimming and J lost 4 bases, with 12 bases between them. CDR1 and CDR2 from the germline V gene are LNHDA and SQIVND (reference sequence). The CDR3 is made up of 13 amino acids. CDR3 nucleotides: TGTGCCAGTAGAGAGACAGGCCCCTATGGCTACACCTTC. Translated, it gives CASRETGPYGYTF.

The chain links TRBV3-1 (or the pseudogene TRBV3-2) to TRBJ1-6; a weak D match, TRBD1 (5 bases). The V end lost 0 bases, the J end lost 10 bases, and 16 bases lay between the germline ends. The V gene's germline CDR1 is LGHDT and CDR2 YNNKEL (reference sequence). This CDR3 contains 16 residues. The CDR3 here is CASSQDFTGPGSPLHF. The CDR3 DNA follows: TGTGCCAGCAGCCAAGACTTTACAGGCCCAGGGTCACCCCTCCACTTT.

The rearrangement joins TRBV6-6 to TRBJ2-6; 16 bases fit TRBD2. V gave up 5 bases and J gave up 0 bases; unmatched junction bases: 16. The CDR3 contains 23 residues. Germline CDR1 MNHNY, CDR2 SVGAGI (reference sequence). CDR3 nucleotides: TGTGCCAGCAGTCGATATGGGACTAGCGGGAGGGTCCGGACCTCCTCTGGGGCCAACGTCCTGACTTTC. Its protein product is CASSRYGTSGRVRTSSGANVLTF.

The CDR3, as DNA: TGTGCCAGCAGCAAAGAGGTAGGGCGCGGACAGCCGCCCAATCAGCCCCAGCATTTT. Amino acids: CASSKEVGRGQPPNQPQHF. The chain has TRBV21-1 and TRBJ1-5; whether TRBD1, the table's D call, matches the DNA was not checked. TRBV21-1 is listed as a pseudogene. This CDR3 is 19 amino acids long.

The V gene is TRBV10-3, the J gene TRBJ2-1; 7 positions match TRBD1. V lost 0 bases to trimming and J lost 0 bases; unmatched junction nucleotides: 11. The CDR3 loop spans 19 amino acids. Germline V gene sequence: CDR1 ENHRY, CDR2 SYGVKD. CDR3 in DNA: TGTGCCATCAGTGAGTCTAGGAAAGGACAGGCTGCCTCCTACAATGAGCAGTTCTTC. Translated: CAISESRKGQAASYNEQFF.

The chain has TRBV19 and TRBJ2-2, with 7 bases lining up with TRBD2. The V and J ends lost 3 bases and 7 bases, in that order; junction bases with no gene match: 5. Germline CDR1 and CDR2: LNHDA and SQIVND (reference sequence). The CDR3 has 14 residues. In DNA form, the CDR3 reads TGTGCCAGTAGTATGGGGGAGGGTTACGGGGAGCTGTTTTTT. It encodes CASSMGEGYGELFF.

The chain uses TRBV10-3 and TRBJ2-6; 10 nucleotides agree with TRBD2. V gave up 11 bases and J gave up 0 bases; unmatched junction bases: 7. Germline V CDR1 and CDR2: ENHRY, SYGVKD. The CDR3 covers 16 residues. CDR3 DNA: TGTGCCGTCGGGACTAGCGCGAGCTCTGGGGCCAACGTCCTGACTTTC. Translating gives CAVGTSASSGANVLTF.

This clone showed up just once. The V gene is TRBV20-1, the J gene TRBJ1-5; the match to TRBD1 covers 12 bases. The CDR3 has 18 residues. The J segment lost 1 base and the V segment lost 3 bases, leaving 10 bases of the junction unmatched. The V gene's germline CDR1 is DFQATT and CDR2 SNEGSKA (reference sequence). CDR3 nucleotides: TGCAGTGCTAGTACCGGGACAGGGGGCGCGGGGAGCAATCAGCCCCAGCATTTT. Its protein is CSASTGTGGAGSNQPQHF.

This sequence joins TRBV2 and TRBJ1-4, with D perhaps TRBD1 (5 bases). V was cut by 3 bases and J by 6 bases, with 14 bases left in between. The CDR3 covers 15 residues. The V gene's germline CDR1 is SNHLY and CDR2 FYNNEI. In nucleotides, the CDR3 is TGTGCCAGCAGTGACCTACTGGGGGGGGATGAAAAACTGTTTTTT. This sequence encodes CASSDLLGGDEKLFF.

The chain joins TRBV27 to TRBJ1-5; 7 nucleotides agree with TRBD1. Germline assignment: CDR1 MNHEY and CDR2 SMNVEV (reference sequence). The CDR3 spans 15 residues. V was clipped by 2 bases and J by 3 bases; unmatched bases: 4. The CDR3 DNA is TGTGCCAGCAGTTTACGGGGGACAGACAATCAGCCCCAGCATTTT. Protein product: CASSLRGTDNQPQHF.

V is TRBV6-5 and J is TRBJ2-7, with 9 bases lining up with TRBD1. Germline CDR1 and CDR2: MNHEY and SVGAGI. The CDR3 runs to 14 residues. V was pared by 5 bases and J by 2 bases, with 4 bases of the junction left unmatched. The CDR3 sequence is CASSIRQGAYEQYF. In DNA form, the CDR3 reads TGTGCCAGCAGTATAAGACAGGGGGCCTACGAGCAGTACTTC.

The chain carries TRBV24-1 and TRBJ2-7; TRBD1 aligns across 8 bases. The V gene's germline CDR1 is KGHDR and CDR2 SFDVKD. The CDR3 runs to 15 residues. V shed 5 bases and J 5 bases; nucleotides not matched to a gene: 10. The CDR3 here is CATSGGQGVMNEQYF. As DNA, the CDR3 is TGTGCCACCAGTGGCGGACAGGGAGTAATGAACGAGCAGTACTTC.

The CDR3 protein is CASSPGQGSYGYTF. DNA of the CDR3: TGTGCCAGTAGTCCGGGACAGGGATCCTATGGCTACACCTTC. V gene TRBV19 combines with J gene TRBJ1-2; 9 bases are shared with TRBD1. V gave up 5 bases and J gave up 4 bases; unmatched junction bases: 5. Germline V gene data show CDR1 as LNHDA and CDR2 as SQIVND (reference sequence). There are 14 residues in the CDR3.

This sequence joins TRBV30 and TRBJ1-6; D remains unclear. CDR3 length: 12 amino acids. In germline, CDR1 is GTSNPN, CDR2 SVGIG (reference sequence). V lost 5 bases, J lost 13 bases, and 15 bases lay in between. The CDR3 DNA is TGTGCCTGGCCCCGATCCCGTCGGCCCCTCCACTTT. Its protein is CAWPRSRRPLHF.

The rearrangement links TRBV27 to TRBJ1-2, with 9 nucleotides matching TRBD1. The CDR3 spans 15 residues. The V gene's germline CDR1 is MNHEY and CDR2 SMNVEV (reference sequence). The junction had 9 bases not matched to a gene; V was cut back by 5 bases and J by 5 bases. The CDR3 nucleotides are TGTGCCAGCAGTCTCTCCCGGGACAGGGAATATGGCTACACCTTC. The encoded protein is CASSLSRDREYGYTF.

Here the CDR3 DNA reads TGCGCCAGCAGCCCCCAGGGGTCCCAGCCCCAGCATTTT. Its protein is CASSPQGSQPQHF. V usage is TRBV4-1 and J usage is TRBJ1-5; TRBD1 is a possible D gene (6 bases). V shed 4 bases and J shed 7 bases, with 11 bases lying between them. The CDR3 runs 13 residues. Germline CDR1 is MGHRA and CDR2 is YSYEKL.

The chain combines TRBV9 with TRBJ2-2; 8 bases are a match to TRBD1. Germline-derived CDR1 and CDR2 are SGDLS and YYNGEE. J gave up 1 base and V 4 bases, and 3 bases lay outside the gene matches. The CDR3 totals 15 residues. The CDR3 sequence: CASSRGQGNTGELFF. The CDR3 nucleotides are TGTGCCAGCAGCCGCGGACAGGGGAACACCGGGGAGCTGTTTTTT.

The rearrangement links TRBV2 to TRBJ1-2; 10 positions match TRBD1. Trimming cost V 9 bases and J 6 bases; bases outside gene matches: 7. Germline loops: CDR1 SNHLY, CDR2 FYNNEI. This CDR3 has 13 amino acids. For the CDR3, the DNA is TGTGCCAGGTCGCCGGACAGGGGGGATGGCTACACCTTC. This translates into CARSPDRGDGYTF.